One sample yielded the 9 T cell receptor beta chains listed below, sequenced in a study of T cells after yellow fever vaccination. TCRdb re-called the 5' RACE reads with MiXCR, one entry per CDR3 protein. Of more than 350,000 distinct CDR3 sequences detected, around 10% appear once; the ten largest clones hold more than 15%. This specimen was PBMCs, taken on the day of the first yellow fever vaccination. These receptors were taken from a man aged 18 to 30 who received the YFV17D yellow fever vaccine.

This clonotype came up many times. This chain connects TRBV7-2 to TRBJ2-5, with D possibly matching TRBD2 (7 bases). This CDR3 has 14 amino acids. The germline V gene encodes CDR1 SGHTA and CDR2 FQGNSA. The V end lost 1 base, the J end lost 5 bases, and 11 bases lay between the germline ends. As DNA, the CDR3 is TGTGCCAGCAGCTTAGGGGGGGGCTGGGAGACCCAGTACTTC. This sequence encodes CASSLGGGWETQYF.

This clonotype was counted only a few times. The chain is built from TRBV6-1 and TRBJ1-1; TRBD1 matches at 7 bases. The CDR3 loop spans 15 amino acids. CDR1 and CDR2 (germline): MNHNS, SASEGT. After removal of 6 bases from V and 2 bases from J, the junction contained 9 bases not matched to a gene. CDR3 sequence: CASRGAGGYNTEAFF. The CDR3 DNA reads as TGTGCCAGCAGGGGAGCAGGGGGATACAACACTGAAGCTTTCTTT.

In this sample, this clonotype turned up many times. The V gene is TRBV4-1, the J gene TRBJ2-1, with D perhaps being TRBD1 or TRBD2 (5 bases each). V gave up 5 bases and J gave up 8 bases, with 7 bases separating them. Germline loops: CDR1 MGHRA, CDR2 YSYEKL. The CDR3 runs to 11 residues. CDR3 DNA sequence: TGCGCCAGCAGCGGGGGAGATGAGCAGTTCTTC. Translating gives CASSGGDEQFF.

This clonotype was seen a few times. The CDR3 loop reads CASSLGLQGTGELFF. The CDR3 DNA follows: TGCGCCAGCAGCTTGGGATTACAGGGGACCGGGGAGCTGTTTTTT. The chain recombines TRBV5-1 with TRBJ2-2; 7 nucleotides match TRBD1. V gave up 0 bases and J gave up 5 bases; unmatched junction bases: 4. CDR3 size: 15 residues. Per germline, CDR1 SGHRS and CDR2 YFSETQ.

The V gene is TRBV6-5, the J gene TRBJ2-3, with 10 bases identical to TRBD2. Germline-derived CDR1 and CDR2 are MNHEY and SVGAGI. After removal of 0 bases from V and 6 bases from J, the junction contained 12 bases not matched to a gene. The CDR3 consists of 18 residues. CDR3 nucleotides: TGTGCCAGCAGTTACTCTCGGGCTAGCGGGGGATTATTGGATACGCAGTATTTT. It encodes CASSYSRASGGLLDTQYF.

In this sample, this clonotype turned up a few times. The rearrangement links TRBV12-3 or TRBV12-4 to TRBJ1-4; 10 bases align to TRBD1. The CDR3 consists of 15 residues. The V segment lost 6 bases and the J segment 8 bases; nucleotides outside the gene matches: 9. The CDR3 region has the DNA TGTGCCAGCAGCTCGACAGGGGGCCAACCCGAAAAACTGTTTTTT. Translating it yields CASSSTGGQPEKLFF.

This clonotype appeared a few times. The chain joins TRBV12-5 to TRBJ1-1, with unresolved D. The ends were cut back, 7 bases at V and 1 base at J, with 10 bases in the middle. The CDR3 is 13 residues long. CDR1 is LGHNT, CDR2 FRNRAP, per germline. CDR3 in DNA: TGTGCTAGTGCCACGGACTGGAACACTGAAGCTTTCTTT. It encodes CASATDWNTEAFF.

The chain employs TRBV4-2 and TRBJ2-1, with 8 bases identical to TRBD2. CDR1 and CDR2 from the germline V gene are LGHNA and YNFKEQ. The junction had 7 bases not matched to a gene; V was cut back by 2 bases and J by 4 bases. The CDR3 length is 16 residues. The CDR3 loop reads CASSQRERGSYNEQFF. CDR3 in DNA: TGTGCCAGCAGCCAACGTGAGCGGGGGTCTTACAATGAGCAGTTCTTC.

At least ten counts were recorded for this clonotype. The V gene is TRBV3-1, the J gene TRBJ1-5; D not certain. V lost 0 bases and J lost 3, with 6 bases in between. Germline CDR1 is LGHDT and CDR2 is YNNKEL (reference sequence). This CDR3 spans 14 amino acids. The CDR3 reads CASSQEPFNQPQHF. CDR3 coding DNA: TGTGCCAGCAGCCAAGAGCCGTTCAATCAGCCCCAGCATTTT.